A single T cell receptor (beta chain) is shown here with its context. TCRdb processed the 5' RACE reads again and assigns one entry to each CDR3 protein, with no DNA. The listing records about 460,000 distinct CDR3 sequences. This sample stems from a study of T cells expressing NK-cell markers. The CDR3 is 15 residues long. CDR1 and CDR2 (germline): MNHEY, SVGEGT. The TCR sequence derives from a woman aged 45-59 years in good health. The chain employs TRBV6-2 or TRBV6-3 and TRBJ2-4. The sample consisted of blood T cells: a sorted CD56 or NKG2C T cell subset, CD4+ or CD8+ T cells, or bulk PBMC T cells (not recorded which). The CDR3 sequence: CASSYSRLAKNIQYF.